This T cell receptor (beta chain) came from a study of blood T cell repertoires in COVID-19. Study overall: Collection of acute and convalescent COVID-19 samples took place in the United States, Italy and Spain. Nucleic acid was either cDNA or gDNA, and it came from T cells, B-cell-depleted T cells, or PBMCs.

This CDR3 comprises 16 residues. The V gene lost 5 bases and the J gene lost 1 base, with 17 bases spanning the gap. Germline V CDR1 and CDR2: SEHNR, FQNEAQ (reference sequence). As processed by the authors: Amplification from reference gene primers served as the basis for estimated nucleated cell counts. This table comes from immunoSEQ multiplex PCR, and its TCRdb copy is limited to in-frame clones, with some not included. V, J and clone size are taken as reported in that table, and D and trimming were inferred from the DNA itself. The sample yields some 95,000 clones, 86% seen once. This chain connects TRBV7-9 to TRBJ1-2; no firm D call. The clonotype was recovered from a man older than 75 with active or convalescent COVID-19. The sequenced sample was peripheral blood. Written as DNA, the CDR3 is TGTGCCAGCAGCCCTGACACCGGATATTTTAACTATGGCTACACCTTC. Its protein product is CASSPDTGYFNYGYTF.